One T cell receptor (beta chain) is described in this entry. The antigen is undetermined. The method was immunoSEQ multiplex PCR; TCRdb's version includes in-frame clones alone and lacks a portion of them. The sample has fewer than 70,000 clones; about nine tenths are singletons. These data come from a study of OX40 agonist ivuxolimab in advanced cancers. As for the study in general: Partial response was recorded in three patients: one hepatocellular carcinoma and two cutaneous melanoma cases.

Blood draws occurred at baseline, cycle 4 day 1, and cycle 7 day 1. Germline-derived CDR1 and CDR2 are MDHEN and SYDVKM. The CDR3 extends over 13 amino acids. Study-wide findings and caveats: Among patients with partial responses at 0.1-3.0 mg/kg, clonal expansion was among the lowest. Low normalized T-cell clonal expansion also characterized some of the nonresponders.

Specimen: CD4+ or CD8+ T cells sorted from blood, collected in a trial of the OX40 agonist ivuxolimab. The genes are TRBV28 and TRBJ2-7, with 9 bases fitting TRBD1. The source is an adult with an advanced solid tumor such as melanoma, head and neck, liver or kidney cancer. The DNA for the CDR3 is TGTGCAGTACAGGGACAGGGTCTCCACGAGCAGTACTTC. Translation: CAVQGQGLHEQYF.